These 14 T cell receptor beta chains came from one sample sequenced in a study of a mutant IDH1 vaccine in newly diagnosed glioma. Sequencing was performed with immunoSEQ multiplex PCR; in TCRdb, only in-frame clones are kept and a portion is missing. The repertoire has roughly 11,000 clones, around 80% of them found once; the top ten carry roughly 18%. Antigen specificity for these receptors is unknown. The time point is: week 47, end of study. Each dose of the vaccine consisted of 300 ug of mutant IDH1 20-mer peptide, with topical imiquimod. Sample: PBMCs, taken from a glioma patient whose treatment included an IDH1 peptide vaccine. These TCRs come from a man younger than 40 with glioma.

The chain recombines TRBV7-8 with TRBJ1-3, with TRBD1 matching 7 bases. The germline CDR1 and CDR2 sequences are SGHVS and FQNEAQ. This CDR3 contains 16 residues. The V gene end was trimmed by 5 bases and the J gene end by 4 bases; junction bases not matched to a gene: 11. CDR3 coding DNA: TGTGCCAGCAGCCCCCTTAGGGGGCAGGGAGGAAACACCATATATTTT. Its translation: CASSPLRGQGGNTIYF.

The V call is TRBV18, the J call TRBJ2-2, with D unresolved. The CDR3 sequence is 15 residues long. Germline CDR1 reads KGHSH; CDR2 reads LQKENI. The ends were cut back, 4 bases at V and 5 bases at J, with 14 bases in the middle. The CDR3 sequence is CASSLSAGGTGELFF. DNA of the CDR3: TGTGCCAGCTCACTTTCCGCTGGCGGAACCGGGGAGCTGTTTTTT. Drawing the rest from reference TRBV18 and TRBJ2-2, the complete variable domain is NAGVMQNPRHLVRRRGQEARLRCSPMKGHSHVYWYRQLPEEGLKFMVYLQKENIIDESGMPKERFSAEFPKEGPSILRIQQVVRGDSAAYFCASSLSAGGTGELFFGEGSRLTVL.

As DNA, the CDR3 is TGTGCCAGCAGCTTAGCCCCAGCAGCTTCCTACGAGCAGTACTTC. The encoded protein is CASSLAPAASYEQYF. This chain joins TRBV11-2 and TRBJ2-7, with D unclear. The germline gives CDR1 SGHAT, CDR2 FQNNGV. Deletions cut 1 base from V and 1 base from J, with 11 bases between. This CDR3 region has 15 residues.

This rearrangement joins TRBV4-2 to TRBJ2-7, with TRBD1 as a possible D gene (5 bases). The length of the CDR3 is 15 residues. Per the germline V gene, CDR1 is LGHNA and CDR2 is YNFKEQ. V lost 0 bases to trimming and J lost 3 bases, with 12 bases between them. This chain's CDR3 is CASSQDGDSYYEQYF. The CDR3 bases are TGTGCCAGCAGCCAAGACGGAGACAGCTACTACGAGCAGTACTTC.

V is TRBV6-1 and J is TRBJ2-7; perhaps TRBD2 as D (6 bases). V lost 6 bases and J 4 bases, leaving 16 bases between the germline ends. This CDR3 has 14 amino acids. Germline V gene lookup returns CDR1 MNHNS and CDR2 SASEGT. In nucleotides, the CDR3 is TGTGCCAGCAGGCGGGACGAAATTCGGTACGAGCAGTACTTC. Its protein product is CASRRDEIRYEQYF.

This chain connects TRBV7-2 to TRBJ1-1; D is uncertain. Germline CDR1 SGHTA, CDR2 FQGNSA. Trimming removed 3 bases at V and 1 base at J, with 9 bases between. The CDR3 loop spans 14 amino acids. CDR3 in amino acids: CASSFGLWNTEAFF. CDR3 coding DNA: TGTGCCAGCAGCTTTGGACTTTGGAACACTGAAGCTTTCTTT.

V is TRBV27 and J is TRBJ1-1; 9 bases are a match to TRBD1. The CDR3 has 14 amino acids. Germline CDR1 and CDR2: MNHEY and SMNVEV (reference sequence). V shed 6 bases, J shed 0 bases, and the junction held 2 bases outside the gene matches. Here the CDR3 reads CASRTGGMNTEAFF. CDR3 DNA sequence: TGTGCCAGCAGGACAGGGGGGATGAACACTGAAGCTTTCTTT.

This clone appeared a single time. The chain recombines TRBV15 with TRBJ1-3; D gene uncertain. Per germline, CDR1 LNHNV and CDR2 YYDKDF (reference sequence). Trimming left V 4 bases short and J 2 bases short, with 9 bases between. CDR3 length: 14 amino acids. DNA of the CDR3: TGTGCCACCAGCACCCGAGACACTGGAAACACCATATATTTT. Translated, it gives CATSTRDTGNTIYF.

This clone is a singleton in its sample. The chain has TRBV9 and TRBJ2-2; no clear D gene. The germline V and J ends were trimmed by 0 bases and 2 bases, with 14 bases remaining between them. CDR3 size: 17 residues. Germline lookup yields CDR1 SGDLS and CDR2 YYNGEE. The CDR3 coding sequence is TGTGCCAGCAGCGTAGTACGAGCTTCGGCAAACACCGGGGAGCTGTTTTTT. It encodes CASSVVRASANTGELFF.

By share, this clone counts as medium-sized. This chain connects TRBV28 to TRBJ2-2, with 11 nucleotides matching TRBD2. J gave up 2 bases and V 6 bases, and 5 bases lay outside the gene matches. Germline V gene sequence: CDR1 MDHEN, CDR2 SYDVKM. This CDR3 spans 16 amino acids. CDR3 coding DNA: TGTGCCAGCAGGGGACTAGCGGACATCAACACCGGGGAGCTGTTTTTT. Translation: CASRGLADINTGELFF.

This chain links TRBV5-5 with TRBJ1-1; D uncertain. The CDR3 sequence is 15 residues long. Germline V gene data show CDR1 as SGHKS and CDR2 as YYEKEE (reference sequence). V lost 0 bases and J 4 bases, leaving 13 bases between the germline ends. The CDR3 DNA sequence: TGTGCCAGCAGCTTGGGGGAGGGATTGGGCACTGAAGCTTTCTTT. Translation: CASSLGEGLGTEAFF.

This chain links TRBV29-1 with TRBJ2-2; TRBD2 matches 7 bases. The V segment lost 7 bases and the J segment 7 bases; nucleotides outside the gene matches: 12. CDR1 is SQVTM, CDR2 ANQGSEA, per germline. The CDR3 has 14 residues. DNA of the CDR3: TGCAGCGCCACTGTGGGACTAACCGGCGGGGAGCTGTTTTTT. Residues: CSATVGLTGGELFF.

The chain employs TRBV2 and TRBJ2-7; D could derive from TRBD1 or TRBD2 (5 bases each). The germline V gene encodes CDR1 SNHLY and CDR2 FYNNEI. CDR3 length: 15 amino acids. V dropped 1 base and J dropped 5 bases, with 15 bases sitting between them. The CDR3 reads CASSEGGTFGNEQYF. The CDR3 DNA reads TGTGCCAGCAGTGAAGGGGGGACGTTCGGGAACGAGCAGTACTTC. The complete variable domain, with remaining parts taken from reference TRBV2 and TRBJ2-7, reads EPEVTQTPSHQVTQMGQEVILRCVPISNHLYFYWYRQILGQKVEFLVSFYNNEISEKSEIFDDQFSVERPDGSNFTLKIRSTKLEDSAMYFCASSEGGTFGNEQYFGPGTRLTVT.

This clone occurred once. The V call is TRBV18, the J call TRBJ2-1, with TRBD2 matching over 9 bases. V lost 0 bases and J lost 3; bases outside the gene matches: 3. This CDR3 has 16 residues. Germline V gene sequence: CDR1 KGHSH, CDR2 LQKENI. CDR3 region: CASSPPASGIYNEQFF. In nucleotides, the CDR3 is TGTGCCAGCTCACCACCGGCTAGCGGGATCTACAATGAGCAGTTCTTC.